These T cell receptor beta chains were read from a single sample in a study of response to subunit inactivated influenza vaccine. TCRdb re-called the RT-PCR reads through MiXCR, storing one row per CDR3 protein. Among 290,000 or so distinct CDR3 sequences listed, 20% to 25% were seen once. The input for sequencing was PBMCs from blood, taken 21 months after vaccination. These receptors were collected from a man between 50 and 69 years old who received an inactivated influenza vaccine. The CDR3 runs from the conserved cysteine through the conserved F or W. The D gene is left open where the match is weak. For some rows the clone size is stated as once, few or many, or as a class when expanded; others skip it.

size: few
D: -
V: TRBV5-1
J: TRBJ1-2
DNA: TGCGCCAGCAGCTTGGATATAGTAGGTGGCTACACCTTC
CDR3: CASSLDIVGGYTF

size: -
D: -
V: TRBV4-2
J: TRBJ2-5
DNA: TGTGCCAGCAGCCAAGAAGGTGGCAGCAAAGAGACCCAGTACTTC
CDR3: CASSQEGGSKETQYF

size: -
D: -
V: TRBV5-1
J: TRBJ2-2
DNA: TGCGCCAGCAGCCAAGACCCCGGGGAGCTGTTTTTT
CDR3: CASSQDPGELFF

size: -
D: -
V: TRBV12-3/TRBV12-4
J: TRBJ1-2
DNA: TGTGCCAGCAGTCCCCGCGGACAGTATGGCTACACCTTC
CDR3: CASSPRGQYGYTF

size: -
D: TRBD1
V: TRBV5-6
J: TRBJ1-3
DNA: TGTGCCAGCATCCAGGGGGGTGTAGCTGGAAACACCATATATTTT
CDR3: CASIQGGVAGNTIYF

size: few
D: TRBD2
V: TRBV20-1
J: TRBJ2-7
DNA: TGCAGTGCTAGGGAATCTAGCGGGGGATACGAGCAGTACTTC
CDR3: CSARESSGGYEQYF

size: -
D: TRBD1
V: TRBV28
J: TRBJ1-6
DNA: TGTGCCAGCAGTTTTGGGACAGGACGCGCGCCCCTCCACTTT
CDR3: CASSFGTGRAPLHF

size: -
D: -
V: TRBV6-2/TRBV6-3
J: TRBJ2-5
DNA: TGTGCCAGCACCCCACAACCCACTGTGACCCAGTACTTC
CDR3: CASTPQPTVTQYF

size: -
D: -
V: TRBV20-1
J: TRBJ2-2
DNA: TGCAGTGCTAGATCCGGCGGGGAGCTGTTTTTT
CDR3: CSARSGGELFF

size: -
D: TRBD1
V: TRBV11-2
J: TRBJ2-1
DNA: TGTGCCAGCAGCTTAGGACAGGGGTCGGGGAATGAGCAGTTCTTC
CDR3: CASSLGQGSGNEQFF

size: -
D: -
V: TRBV9
J: TRBJ2-7
DNA: TGTGCCAGCAGCGTAGACATCGGGTACGAGCAGTACTTC
CDR3: CASSVDIGYEQYF

size: -
D: -
V: TRBV7-2
J: TRBJ1-4
DNA: TGTGCCAGCAGCTTATATCCAGGGCTTCTGTTTTTT
CDR3: CASSLYPGLLFF

size: few
D: TRBD1
V: TRBV7-9
J: TRBJ1-2
DNA: TGTGCCAGCAGCTTGATGGCAGGGGGTAACTATGGCTACACCTTC
CDR3: CASSLMAGGNYGYTF

size: few
D: TRBD1
V: TRBV28
J: TRBJ2-4
DNA: TGTGCCAGCGGGGAGGGACAGGGGTACATTCAGTACTTC
CDR3: CASGEGQGYIQYF

size: few
D: -
V: TRBV4-3
J: TRBJ2-7
DNA: TGCGCCAGCAGCCAAGAAGCCAACCACTACGAGCAGTACTTC
CDR3: CASSQEANHYEQYF

size: -
D: TRBD2
V: TRBV24-1
J: TRBJ2-1
DNA: TGTGCCACCAGTGACGGCGGGAGGGCCTGGAGTGAGCAGTTCTTC
CDR3: CATSDGGRAWSEQFF

size: few
D: -
V: TRBV5-1
J: TRBJ1-2
DNA: TGCGCCAGCAGCTCGCAGGGGCCCCTCACTAACTATGGCTACACCTTC
CDR3: CASSSQGPLTNYGYTF

size: -
D: TRBD1
V: TRBV29-1
J: TRBJ1-2
DNA: TGCAGCGTTGACCTGGGACAGTCGGTGTATGGCTACACCTTC
CDR3: CSVDLGQSVYGYTF

size: -
D: -
V: TRBV4-1
J: TRBJ2-3
DNA: TGCGCCAGCAGCCCCTCTCTTCAGGGTCGGGGAACAGATACGCAGTATTTT
CDR3: CASSPSLQGRGTDTQYF

size: few
D: -
V: TRBV4-3
J: TRBJ1-5
DNA: TGCGCCAGCAGCCCCGACGCAAATCAGCCCCAGCATTTT
CDR3: CASSPDANQPQHF

size: few
D: -
V: TRBV3-1
J: TRBJ2-5
DNA: TGTGCCAGCAGCCAAGATAATGGACTGAACCAAGAGACCCAGTACTTC
CDR3: CASSQDNGLNQETQYF

size: many
D: -
V: TRBV7-2
J: TRBJ1-5
DNA: TGTGCCAGCAGCTTAGGCCAGGCTAATCAGCCCCAGCATTTT
CDR3: CASSLGQANQPQHF

size: -
D: TRBD1
V: TRBV29-1
J: TRBJ2-7
DNA: TGCAGCGTTTGGACAGGGGTTCGGCACGAGCAGTACTTC
CDR3: CSVWTGVRHEQYF

size: -
D: TRBD1
V: TRBV12-3/TRBV12-4
J: TRBJ1-2
DNA: TGTGCCAGCAGTTTTTGGACAGGGGTCTATGGCTACACCTTC
CDR3: CASSFWTGVYGYTF

size: few
D: TRBD1
V: TRBV29-1
J: TRBJ1-1
DNA: TGCAGCGCCTTCCGGGACAGGGATACTGAAGCTTTCTTT
CDR3: CSAFRDRDTEAFF

size: -
D: -
V: TRBV4-1
J: TRBJ1-5
DNA: TGCGCCAGCAGCCAAGAGTTGAGTGGCAATCAGCCCCAGCATTTT
CDR3: CASSQELSGNQPQHF

size: -
D: -
V: TRBV6-4
J: TRBJ2-2
DNA: TGTGCCAGCAGCCGGGACACGCACACCGGGGAGCTGTTTTTT
CDR3: CASSRDTHTGELFF

size: -
D: TRBD1
V: TRBV20-1
J: TRBJ1-2
DNA: TGCAGTGCCCGGGACAGGGGGTTGGACTATGGCTACACCTTC
CDR3: CSARDRGLDYGYTF

size: many
D: -
V: TRBV20-1
J: TRBJ1-5
DNA: TGCAGTGCTAGTAACACCAATAGCAATCAGCCCCAGCATTTT
CDR3: CSASNTNSNQPQHF

size: -
D: TRBD2
V: TRBV4-3
J: TRBJ2-7
DNA: TGCGCCAGCAGCCGAGTAGGACTAGCGGGAGCTGGCGAGCAGTACTTC
CDR3: CASSRVGLAGAGEQYF

size: few
D: TRBD2
V: TRBV29-1
J: TRBJ2-3
DNA: TGCAGCTCCTCCCGGGGTAGCGGGAGTGACACGCAGTATTTT
CDR3: CSSSRGSGSDTQYF

size: -
D: -
V: TRBV27
J: TRBJ2-1
DNA: TGTGCCAGCAGTTCCGCGCTAGCGATACAATACAATGAGCAGTTCTTC
CDR3: CASSSALAIQYNEQFF

size: -
D: TRBD1
V: TRBV30
J: TRBJ1-2
DNA: TGTGCCTGGAGTGTAACGCTTTGGAGGGACAGGGGGCAATATGGCTACACCTTC
CDR3: CAWSVTLWRDRGQYGYTF

size: -
D: -
V: TRBV7-9
J: TRBJ2-5
DNA: TGTGCCAGCAGCTTATGGAACGGCCCAGAGACCCAGTACTTC
CDR3: CASSLWNGPETQYF

size: many
D: -
V: TRBV7-6
J: TRBJ2-1
DNA: TGTGCCAGCAGCTTAGACAATGAGCAGTTCTTC
CDR3: CASSLDNEQFF

size: few
D: -
V: TRBV3-1
J: TRBJ2-1
DNA: TGTGCCAGCAGCCCCGAGAATCTAAGGGAGCAGTTCTTC
CDR3: CASSPENLREQFF

size: few
D: -
V: TRBV7-8
J: TRBJ2-1
DNA: TGTGCCAGCAGCTTATCCCTCCTTTACGAGGGATTCTACAATGAGCAGTTCTTC
CDR3: CASSLSLLYEGFYNEQFF

size: many
D: TRBD1
V: TRBV29-1
J: TRBJ1-2
DNA: TGCAGCGTCGCCGGGACAGAGGTTAACTATGGCTACACCTTC
CDR3: CSVAGTEVNYGYTF

size: many
D: -
V: TRBV20-1
J: TRBJ1-1
DNA: TGCAGTGCTAGAGAGTCGGGAGAAGCTTTCTTT
CDR3: CSARESGEAFF

size: few
D: -
V: TRBV20-1
J: TRBJ2-2
DNA: TGCAGTGCTCTCCCGCCCCTAGGGACCGGGGAGCTGTTTTTT
CDR3: CSALPPLGTGELFF

size: -
D: TRBD2
V: TRBV7-9
J: TRBJ2-3
DNA: TGTGCCAGCAGCTCGGGACTAGCGGGGTCTAGCACAGATACGCAGTATTTT
CDR3: CASSSGLAGSSTDTQYF

size: few
D: -
V: TRBV7-2
J: TRBJ1-5
DNA: TGTGCCAGCAGCTCCCTTTTAGGACACAATCAGCCCCAGCATTTT
CDR3: CASSSLLGHNQPQHF

size: many
D: -
V: TRBV20-1
J: TRBJ1-1
DNA: TGCAGTGCTAGAGACCCCCGACAGCCATTGAACACTGAAGCTTTCTTT
CDR3: CSARDPRQPLNTEAFF

size: -
D: TRBD1
V: TRBV7-6
J: TRBJ2-5
DNA: TGTGCCAGCAGCCTATTCTCCGGGACAGGGGTTGAGACCCAGTACTTC
CDR3: CASSLFSGTGVETQYF